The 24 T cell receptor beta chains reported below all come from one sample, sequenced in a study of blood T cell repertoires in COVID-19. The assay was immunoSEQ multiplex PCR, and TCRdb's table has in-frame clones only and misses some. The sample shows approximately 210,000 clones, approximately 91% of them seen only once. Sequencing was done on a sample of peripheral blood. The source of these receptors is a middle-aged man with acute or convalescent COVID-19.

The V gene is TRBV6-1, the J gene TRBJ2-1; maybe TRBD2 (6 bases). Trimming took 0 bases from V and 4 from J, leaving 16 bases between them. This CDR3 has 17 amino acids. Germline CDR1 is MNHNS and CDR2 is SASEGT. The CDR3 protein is CASSEAGTGANYNEQFF. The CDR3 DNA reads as TGTGCCAGCAGTGAAGCCGGGACGGGAGCGAATTACAATGAGCAGTTCTTC.

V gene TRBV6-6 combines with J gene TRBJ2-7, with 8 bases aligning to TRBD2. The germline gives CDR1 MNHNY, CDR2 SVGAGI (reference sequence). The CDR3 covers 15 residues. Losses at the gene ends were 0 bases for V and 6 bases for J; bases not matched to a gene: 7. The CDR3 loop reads CASSYSSGGPSEQYF. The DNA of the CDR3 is TGTGCCAGCAGTTACTCGTCGGGAGGGCCGAGCGAGCAGTACTTC.

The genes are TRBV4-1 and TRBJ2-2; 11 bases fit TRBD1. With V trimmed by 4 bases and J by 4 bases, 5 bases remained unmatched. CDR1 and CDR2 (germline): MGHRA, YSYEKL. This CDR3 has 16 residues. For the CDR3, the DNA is TGCGCCAGCAGCCTCCAAGGGACAGGGGGCACCGGGGAGCTGTTTTTT. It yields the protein CASSLQGTGGTGELFF.

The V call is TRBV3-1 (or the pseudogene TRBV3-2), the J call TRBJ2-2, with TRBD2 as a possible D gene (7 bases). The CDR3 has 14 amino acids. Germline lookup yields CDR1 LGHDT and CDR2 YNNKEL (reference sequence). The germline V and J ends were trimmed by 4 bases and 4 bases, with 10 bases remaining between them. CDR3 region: CASSRRGGTGELFF. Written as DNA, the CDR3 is TGTGCCAGCAGCCGGAGGGGGGGCACCGGGGAGCTGTTTTTT.

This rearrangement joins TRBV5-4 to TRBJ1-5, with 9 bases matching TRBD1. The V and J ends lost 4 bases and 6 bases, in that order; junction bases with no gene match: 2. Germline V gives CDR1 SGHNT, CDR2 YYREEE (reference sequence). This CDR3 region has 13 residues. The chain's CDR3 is CASSVTGGQPQHF. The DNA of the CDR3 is TGTGCCAGCAGCGTGACAGGGGGTCAGCCCCAGCATTTT. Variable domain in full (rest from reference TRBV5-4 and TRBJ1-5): ETGVTQSPTHLIKTRGQQVTLRCSSQSGHNTVSWYQQALGQGPQFIFQYYREEENGRGNFPPRFSGLQFPNYSSELNVNALELDDSALYLCASSVTGGQPQHFGDGTRLSIL.

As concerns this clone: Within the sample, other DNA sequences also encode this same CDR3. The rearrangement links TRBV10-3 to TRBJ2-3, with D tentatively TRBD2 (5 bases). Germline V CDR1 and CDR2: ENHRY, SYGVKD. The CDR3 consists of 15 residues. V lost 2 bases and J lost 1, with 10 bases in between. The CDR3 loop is CAISEPAGGTDTQYF. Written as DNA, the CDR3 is TGTGCCATCAGTGAGCCCGCGGGCGGCACAGATACGCAGTATTTT.

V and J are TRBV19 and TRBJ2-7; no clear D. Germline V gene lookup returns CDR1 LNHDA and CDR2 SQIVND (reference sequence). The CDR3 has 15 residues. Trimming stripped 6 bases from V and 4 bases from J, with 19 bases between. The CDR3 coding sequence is TGTGCCAGTAGGCCCTCGGAGCGTCGCTGGTACGAGCAGTACTTC. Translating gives CASRPSERRWYEQYF.

In DNA, the CDR3 is TGCAGTGTTCCACGGGACACTGAAGCTTTCTTT. It encodes CSVPRDTEAFF. V usage is TRBV20-1 and J usage is TRBJ1-1; D gene ambiguous. CDR3 length: 11 amino acids. V was trimmed by 7 bases and J by 3 bases, leaving 9 bases between them. CDR1 DFQATT and CDR2 SNEGSKA come from the germline V gene (reference sequence).

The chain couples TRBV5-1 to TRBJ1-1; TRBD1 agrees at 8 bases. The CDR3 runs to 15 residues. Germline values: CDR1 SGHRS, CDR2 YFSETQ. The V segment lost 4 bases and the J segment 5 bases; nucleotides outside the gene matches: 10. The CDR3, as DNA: TGCGCCAGCAGCAAAGGCACAGGGGGGAGGACTGAAGCTTTCTTT. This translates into CASSKGTGGRTEAFF.

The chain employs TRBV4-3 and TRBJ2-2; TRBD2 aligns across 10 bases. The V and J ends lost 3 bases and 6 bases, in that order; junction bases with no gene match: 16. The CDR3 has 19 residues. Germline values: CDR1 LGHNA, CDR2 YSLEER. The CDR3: CASSHTWGGSGRSAGELFF. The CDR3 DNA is TGCGCCAGCAGCCACACCTGGGGGGGTAGCGGGAGGTCCGCCGGGGAGCTGTTTTTT.

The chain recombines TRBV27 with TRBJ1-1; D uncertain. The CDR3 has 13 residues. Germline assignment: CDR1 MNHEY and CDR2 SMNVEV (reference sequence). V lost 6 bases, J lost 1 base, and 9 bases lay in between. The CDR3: CASSFGWNTEAFF. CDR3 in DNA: TGTGCCAGCAGCTTCGGGTGGAACACTGAAGCTTTCTTT.

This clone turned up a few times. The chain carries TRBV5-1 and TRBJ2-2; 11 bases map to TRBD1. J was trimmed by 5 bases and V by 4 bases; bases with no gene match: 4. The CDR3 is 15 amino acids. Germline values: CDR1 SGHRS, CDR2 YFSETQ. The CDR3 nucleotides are TGCGCCAGCAGCCCCGGACAGGGGGCTACCGGGGAGCTGTTTTTT. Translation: CASSPGQGATGELFF.

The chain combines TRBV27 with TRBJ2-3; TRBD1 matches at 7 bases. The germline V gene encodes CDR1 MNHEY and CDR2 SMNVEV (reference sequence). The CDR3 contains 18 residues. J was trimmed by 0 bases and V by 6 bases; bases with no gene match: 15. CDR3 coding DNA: TGTGCCAGCAGCCCGAGTAGACGGACAGGCCAAAGCACAGATACGCAGTATTTT. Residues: CASSPSRRTGQSTDTQYF.

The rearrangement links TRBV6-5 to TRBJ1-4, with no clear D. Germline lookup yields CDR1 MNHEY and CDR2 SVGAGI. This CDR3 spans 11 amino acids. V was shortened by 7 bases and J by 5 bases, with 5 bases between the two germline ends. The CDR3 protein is CASIPNEKLFF. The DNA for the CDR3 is TGTGCCAGCATCCCGAATGAAAAACTGTTTTTT.

CDR3 bases: TGTGCCAGCTCAGACAGGGGCCCCTACGAGCAGTACTTC. It is translated as CASSDRGPYEQYF. The gene calls are TRBV18 and TRBJ2-7; 8 bases agree with TRBD1. Germline CDR1 KGHSH, CDR2 LQKENI. V lost 5 bases and J lost 2; bases outside the gene matches: 2. The CDR3 spans 13 residues.

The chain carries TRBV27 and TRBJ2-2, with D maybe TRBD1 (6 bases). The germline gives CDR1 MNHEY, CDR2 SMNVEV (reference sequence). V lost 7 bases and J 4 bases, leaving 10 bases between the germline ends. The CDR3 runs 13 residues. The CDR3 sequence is CASTTGFTGELFF. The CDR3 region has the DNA TGTGCCAGCACCACAGGGTTCACCGGGGAGCTGTTTTTT.

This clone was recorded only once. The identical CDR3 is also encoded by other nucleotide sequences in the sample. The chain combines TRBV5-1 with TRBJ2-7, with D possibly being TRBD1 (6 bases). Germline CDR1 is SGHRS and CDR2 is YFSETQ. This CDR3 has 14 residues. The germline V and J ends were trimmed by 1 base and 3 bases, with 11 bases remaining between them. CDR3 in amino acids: CASSLSRGHYEQYF. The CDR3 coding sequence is TGCGCCAGCAGCTTGTCCAGGGGACACTACGAGCAGTACTTC.

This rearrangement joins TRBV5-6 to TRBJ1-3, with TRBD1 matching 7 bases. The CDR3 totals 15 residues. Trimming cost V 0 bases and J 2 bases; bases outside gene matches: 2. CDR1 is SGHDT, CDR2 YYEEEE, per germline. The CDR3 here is CASSLGQGAGNTIYF. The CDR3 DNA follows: TGTGCCAGCAGCTTGGGGCAGGGGGCTGGAAACACCATATATTTT.

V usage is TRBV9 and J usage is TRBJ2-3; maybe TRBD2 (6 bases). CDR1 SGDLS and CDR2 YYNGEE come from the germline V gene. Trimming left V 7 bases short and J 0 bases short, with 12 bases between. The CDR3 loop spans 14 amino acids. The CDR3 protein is CASGRTLSTDTQYF. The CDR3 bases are TGTGCCAGCGGGAGGACTCTCAGCACAGATACGCAGTATTTT.

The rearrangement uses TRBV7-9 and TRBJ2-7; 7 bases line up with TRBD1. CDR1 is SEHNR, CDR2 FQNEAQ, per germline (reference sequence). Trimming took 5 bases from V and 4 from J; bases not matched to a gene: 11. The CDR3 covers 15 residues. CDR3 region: CASSRTGQLSYEQYF. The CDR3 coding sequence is TGTGCCAGCAGCCGAACGGGACAGTTATCATACGAGCAGTACTTC.

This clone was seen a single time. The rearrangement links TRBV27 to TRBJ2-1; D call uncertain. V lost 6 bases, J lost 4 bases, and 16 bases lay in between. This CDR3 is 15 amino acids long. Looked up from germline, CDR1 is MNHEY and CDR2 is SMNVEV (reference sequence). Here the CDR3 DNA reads TGTGCCAGCAGCTTAGCAGCGTCCGGGTACAATGAGCAGTTCTTC. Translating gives CASSLAASGYNEQFF.

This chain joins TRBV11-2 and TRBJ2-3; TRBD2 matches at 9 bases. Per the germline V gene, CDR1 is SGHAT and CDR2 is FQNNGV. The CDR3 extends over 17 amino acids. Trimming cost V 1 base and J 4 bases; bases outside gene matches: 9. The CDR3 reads CASSLVVAGGSADTQYF. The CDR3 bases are TGTGCCAGCAGCTTAGTGGTGGCGGGAGGGAGCGCAGATACGCAGTATTTT.

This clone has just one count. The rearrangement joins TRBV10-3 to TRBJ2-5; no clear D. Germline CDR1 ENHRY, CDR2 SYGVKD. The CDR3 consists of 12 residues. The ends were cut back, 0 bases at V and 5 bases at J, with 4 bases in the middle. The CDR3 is CAISESSETQYF. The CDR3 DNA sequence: TGTGCCATCAGTGAGTCGAGTGAGACCCAGTACTTC.

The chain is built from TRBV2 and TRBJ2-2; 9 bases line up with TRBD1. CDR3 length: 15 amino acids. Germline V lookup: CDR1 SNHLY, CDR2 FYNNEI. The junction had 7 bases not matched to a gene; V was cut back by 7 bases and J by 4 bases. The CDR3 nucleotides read TGTGCCAGCACTTTGGACAGGGGCTTCACCGGGGAGCTGTTTTTT. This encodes CASTLDRGFTGELFF.